This T cell receptor (beta chain) was captured by sequencing in a study of shared clonotypes between healthy human individuals. In the study overall: There were three CD4 naive, three CD4 memory, two CD8 naive and one CD8 memory plates per donor.

Clones were read by immunoSEQ multiplex PCR, and TCRdb kept only the in-frame ones, dropping some. The sample holds millions of clones; roughly 95% are singletons and the top ten take around 1.1%. Naive CD8 isolation took CD45RO-negative cells positively selected for CCR7 and excluded terminally differentiated effector memory CD45RA+ cells. There were only Caucasian adults among the donors, and all lived in Nashville, Tennessee. General observations from the study: The sharing of about 5% of naive CD4 clonotypes was seen across a handful of donors.

In regard to this clone: Its antigen is currently unknown.

Germline V gene data show CDR1 as MNHEY and CDR2 as SMNVEV (reference sequence). This CDR3 region has 14 residues. V shed 5 bases, J shed 6 bases, and the junction held 7 bases outside the gene matches. This sequence was found in a man in his late teens or twenties in good health. The specimen sequenced was naive CD8+ T cells sorted from blood. This chain uses TRBV27 with TRBJ2-7; 10 nucleotides align to TRBD1. The CDR3 DNA is TGTGCCAGCAGTCCCGCGACAGGGGGCCTCGAGCAGTACTTC. Translating it yields CASSPATGGLEQYF.